This is a list of T cell receptor beta chains from one sample in a study of blood T cell repertoires in COVID-19. Sequencing was performed with immunoSEQ multiplex PCR; in TCRdb, only in-frame clones are kept and a portion is missing. The sample includes about 20,000 clones, about nine tenths of them seen just once. Specimen: peripheral blood. These TCRs come from a human donor in a cohort sampled during active COVID-19. Each CDR3 is given with its conserved first and last residue. Each record gives: V gene, clone size, D gene, J gene, CDR3 protein, CDR3 DNA. The D gene is left open where the match is weak. For some rows the clone size is stated as once, few or many, or as a class when expanded; others skip it.

TRBV27	.	TRBD2	TRBJ2-7	CASRETSAHSYEQYF	TGTGCCAGCAGGGAGACTAGCGCACACTCCTACGAGCAGTACTTC
TRBV27	.	.	TRBJ1-4	CASSALGPTNEKLFF	TGTGCCAGCTCCGCCCTGGGGCCAACTAATGAAAAACTGTTTTTT
TRBV6-6	once	TRBD1	TRBJ1-2	CASSARQGTDGYTF	TGTGCCAGCAGTGCCCGACAGGGAACGGATGGCTACACCTTC
TRBV12-3/TRBV12-4	.	.	TRBJ2-5	CASSPPGLETQYF	TGTGCCAGCAGTCCCCCGGGACTAGAGACCCAGTACTTC
TRBV6-5	.	.	TRBJ2-7	CASQTSDTSSYEQYF	TGTGCCTCACAAACGTCGGACACGAGCTCCTACGAGCAGTACTTC
TRBV11-1	once	.	TRBJ2-2	CASSLEPRVSGELFF	TGTGCCAGCAGCTTAGAGCCTAGAGTGAGCGGGGAGCTGTTTTTT
TRBV19	.	.	TRBJ1-2	CASSIDGGTNYGYTF	TGTGCCAGTAGTATCGACGGGGGGACTAACTATGGCTACACCTTC
TRBV7-9	.	.	TRBJ2-1	CASSPSGTQYYNEQFF	TGTGCCAGCAGCCCCTCCGGGACTCAATATTACAATGAGCAGTTCTTC
TRBV7-2	.	TRBD1	TRBJ2-7	CASSQKNRDRSYEQYF	TGTGCCAGCAGCCAAAAGAACCGGGACAGGAGCTACGAGCAGTACTTC
TRBV6-5	.	TRBD2	TRBJ2-4	CASSYGEGLGKNIQYF	TGTGCCAGCAGTTACGGGGAGGGACTGGGCAAAAACATTCAGTACTTC
TRBV2	.	.	TRBJ2-3	CASSDGGRLVSTDTQYF	TGTGCCAGCAGTGATGGAGGAAGACTAGTCTCCACAGATACGCAGTATTTT
TRBV29-1	.	TRBD1	TRBJ1-1	CRAGGTNTEAFF	TGTAGGGCAGGGGGGACGAACACTGAAGCTTTCTTT
TRBV2	.	.	TRBJ2-1	CASSERSREQFF	TGTGCCAGCAGTGAACGATCGAGGGAGCAGTTCTTC
TRBV4-3	once	TRBD1	TRBJ2-1	CASSQALGQSSYNEQFF	TGCGCCAGCAGCCAGGCCTTGGGACAGAGCTCCTACAATGAGCAGTTCTTC
TRBV6-5	.	TRBD1	TRBJ2-1	CASSYGTGGVNEQFF	TGTGCCAGCAGTTATGGGACAGGGGGCGTCAATGAGCAGTTCTTC
TRBV19	.	.	TRBJ2-5	CASSISGDYQETQYF	TGTGCCAGTAGTATATCTGGGGACTACCAAGAGACCCAGTACTTC
TRBV5-6	.	.	TRBJ1-2	CASSRPGHNYGYTF	TGTGCCAGCAGCCGACCGGGACACAACTATGGCTACACCTTC
TRBV11-3	.	.	TRBJ2-3	CASSQGGQKLDTQYF	TGTGCCAGCAGCCAGGGGGGACAGAAATTAGATACGCAGTATTTT
TRBV3-1/TRBV3-2	.	TRBD1	TRBJ2-3	CASSRTGGRTDTQYF	TGTGCCAGCAGCCGGACAGGGGGTCGTACAGATACGCAGTATTTT
TRBV4-3	once	.	TRBJ1-2	CASSQTTGTNYGYTF	TGCGCCAGCAGCCAAACTACCGGGACTAACTATGGCTACACCTTC
TRBV9	.	TRBD2	TRBJ2-1	CASSVASTSGTYEQFF	TGTGCCAGCAGCGTAGCATCGACTAGCGGGACGTATGAGCAGTTCTTC
TRBV30	.	.	TRBJ2-1	CAWNPRGILYNEQFF	TGTGCCTGGAACCCCAGAGGTATCCTCTACAATGAGCAGTTCTTC
TRBV12-3/TRBV12-4	.	TRBD2	TRBJ2-1	CASSLLAGEQFF	TGTGCCAGCAGTTTGCTAGCGGGTGAGCAGTTCTTC
TRBV6-5	.	TRBD1	TRBJ1-3	CASSYWTGSGNTIYF	TGTGCCAGCAGTTACTGGACAGGCTCTGGAAACACCATATATTTT
TRBV30	few	TRBD2	TRBJ2-5	CATAGEETQYF	TGTGCCACGGCGGGGGAAGAGACCCAGTACTTC
TRBV18	.	TRBD2	TRBJ2-5	CASSPRLAGGSRQETQYF	TGTGCCAGCTCACCAAGGCTAGCGGGGGGTTCGCGCCAAGAGACCCAGTACTTC
TRBV18	.	.	TRBJ2-3	CASSNGRTGGADTQYF	TGTGCCAGCTCAAACGGACGGACGGGGGGCGCAGATACGCAGTATTTT
TRBV7-2	.	.	TRBJ2-3	CASSLVANTDTQYF	TGTGCCAGCAGCTTAGTGGCAAACACAGATACGCAGTATTTT
TRBV11-2	.	TRBD1	TRBJ2-2	CASSLTGGPGELFF	TGTGCCAGCAGCCTGACAGGGGGCCCCGGGGAGCTGTTTTTT
TRBV7-9	.	.	TRBJ1-3	CASSLTAYSGNTIYF	TGTGCCAGCAGCTTGACAGCATACTCTGGAAACACCATATATTTT
TRBV25-1	.	TRBD1	TRBJ1-2	CASSDAATGGYGYTF	TGTGCCAGCAGTGACGCCGCGACAGGGGGCTATGGCTACACCTTC
TRBV2	.	TRBD2	TRBJ2-1	CASRPGTIGYNEQFF	TGTGCCAGCAGACCCGGGACTATCGGGTACAATGAGCAGTTCTTC
TRBV5-1	.	.	TRBJ1-2	CASSSVATTGRGYGYTF	TGCGCCAGCAGCTCTGTAGCTACGACAGGTCGAGGCTATGGCTACACCTTC
TRBV10-1	.	TRBD2	TRBJ2-5	CASSEWREGTTQYF	TGCGCCAGCAGTGAGTGGAGGGAGGGCACGACCCAGTACTTC
TRBV4-2	.	TRBD2	TRBJ2-2	CASRGGAGELFF	TGTGCCAGCAGGGGGGGGGCCGGGGAGCTGTTTTTT
TRBV13	.	.	TRBJ1-6	CASSLGAGLGNSPLHF	TGTGCCAGCAGCTTAGGTGCGGGTTTAGGCAATTCACCCCTCCACTTT
TRBV5-4	.	TRBD2	TRBJ2-7	CASSLVAGGSYEQYF	TGTGCCAGCAGCTTGGTCGCGGGGGGGTCCTACGAGCAGTACTTC
TRBV5-5	.	.	TRBJ1-1	CASSLGRSGTEAFF	TGTGCCAGCAGCTTGGGACGTAGCGGGACTGAAGCTTTCTTT
TRBV11-3	once	.	TRBJ2-1	CASSLVPRNNEQFF	TGTGCCAGCAGCTTAGTGCCGCGGAACAATGAGCAGTTCTTC
TRBV25-1	.	.	TRBJ2-7	CASSEAAYEQYF	TGTGCCAGCAGTGAGGCCGCCTACGAGCAGTACTTC
TRBV10-2	.	.	TRBJ2-7	CASNDVQYEQYF	TGCGCCAGCAATGACGTACAGTACGAGCAGTACTTC
TRBV11-2	.	.	TRBJ1-5	CASSPGVPQPQHF	TGTGCCAGCTCCCCCGGGGTCCCTCAGCCCCAGCATTTT
TRBV11-1	.	.	TRBJ2-4	CASSTQGSGKGNIQYF	TGTGCCAGCAGCACGCAAGGCTCAGGGAAGGGAAACATTCAGTACTTC
TRBV7-2	.	TRBD1	TRBJ1-3	CASSSNPWTGSGNTIYF	TGTGCCAGCAGCTCCAACCCATGGACAGGCTCTGGAAACACCATATATTTT
TRBV6-2/TRBV6-3	.	TRBD2	TRBJ2-1	CASSGTSGPLRYNEQFF	TGTGCCAGCAGTGGGACTAGCGGGCCTTTGAGGTACAATGAGCAGTTCTTC
TRBV5-1	.	.	TRBJ2-3	CASSLDSGSTDTQYF	TGCGCCAGCAGCTTGGATTCGGGGAGCACAGATACGCAGTATTTT
TRBV5-4	.	.	TRBJ1-2	CASSSGGTGRFGYTF	TGTGCCAGCAGCTCGGGGGGAACAGGGAGGTTTGGCTACACCTTC
TRBV6-5	once	.	TRBJ1-1	CASMSGQLNTEAFF	TGTGCCAGCATGAGTGGACAGCTGAACACTGAAGCTTTCTTT